These T cell receptor beta chains were read from a single sample in a study of CD8 T cells in Susac syndrome. TCRdb called the immunoSEQ multiplex PCR reads again in MiXCR, with one record for every CDR3 protein. The profile shows 150,000 to 200,000 distinct CDR3 sequences, 91% of them singletons. Sequencing used CD4+ T cells from PBMCs. The receptors shown here come from a human donor with Susac syndrome. The CDR3 runs from the conserved cysteine through the conserved F or W. The order of the fields is D gene, clone size, CDR3 length, V gene, J gene, CDR3 DNA, CDR3 protein. The D gene is left open where the match is weak. Some rows mark clone size as missing; the rest say once, few, many or name a class of expanded clone.

>TRBD2|-|14|TRBV12-3/TRBV12-4|TRBJ2-3
TGTGCCAGCACCGCTAGCGGGAGCACAGATACGCAGTATTTT
CASTASGSTDTQYF
>-|-|14|TRBV27|TRBJ2-2
TGTGCCAGCAGTTTAAACAGGAACACCGGGGAGCTGTTTTTT
CASSLNRNTGELFF
>-|-|15|TRBV18|TRBJ2-7
TGTGCCAGCTCACCCTCGAGGGCAACGTCCTACGAGCAGTACTTC
CASSPSRATSYEQYF
>-|-|15|TRBV7-6|TRBJ2-7
TGTGCCAGCAGCTTTGGAGAAGGGGGGAACTACGAGCAGTACTTC
CASSFGEGGNYEQYF
>-|once|18|TRBV10-3|TRBJ2-6
TGTGCCATCAGCCCGGGCCTCGAAAGAACCTCTGGGGCCAACGTCCTGACTTTC
CAISPGLERTSGANVLTF
>TRBD2|-|15|TRBV5-1|TRBJ2-1
TGCGCCAGCAGCTTACCGGGACTAGGAGTGGATGAGCAGTTCTTC
CASSLPGLGVDEQFF
>TRBD1|-|17|TRBV9|TRBJ1-1
TGTGCCAGCAGCGGATCCGGGACAGGGAAGGCCAACACTGAAGCTTTCTTT
CASSGSGTGKANTEAFF
>-|-|14|TRBV4-1|TRBJ2-1
TGCGCCAGCAGCGCTCGGTCGTTACTCCATGAGCAGTTCTTC
CASSARSLLHEQFF
>-|-|17|TRBV27|TRBJ2-6
TGTGCCAGCAGTTTAGCCCAATGGGGCTCTGGGGCCAACGTCCTGACTTTC
CASSLAQWGSGANVLTF
>-|-|12|TRBV3-1|TRBJ2-1
TGTGCCAGCAGCCAAGAGGGGGGGCCCTCTTTCTTC
CASSQEGGPSFF
>-|-|15|TRBV2|TRBJ2-2
TGTGCCAGCAAGTCCGGTGCGGGAAGAACCGGGGAGCTGTTTTTT
CASKSGAGRTGELFF
>-|-|14|TRBV7-2|TRBJ1-5
TGTGCCAGCAGCCCGGGACCGATCAATCAGCCCCAGCATTTT
CASSPGPINQPQHF
>TRBD1|-|15|TRBV3-1|TRBJ1-2
TGTGCCAGCAGCCAAGAATGGACAGGGTCGAATGGCTACACCTTC
CASSQEWTGSNGYTF
>TRBD2|-|14|TRBV11-3|TRBJ2-7
TGTGCCAGCAGCTTACGGGGGGGGCCGTACGAGCAGTACTTC
CASSLRGGPYEQYF
>TRBD2|-|13|TRBV5-4|TRBJ2-5
TGTGCCAGCAGCGCATATAGCGGGGGGGACCAGTACTTC
CASSAYSGGDQYF
>TRBD1|-|12|TRBV10-3|TRBJ2-5
TGTGCCATCAGCGACAGGGTCCAGACCCAGTACTTC
CAISDRVQTQYF
>-|-|17|TRBV5-1|TRBJ1-4
TGCGCCAGCAGCTTTAACCCGTTCGGGCGGACAATTGAAAAACTGTTTTTT
CASSFNPFGRTIEKLFF
>TRBD2|-|17|TRBV12-3/TRBV12-4|TRBJ2-7
TGTGCCAGCAGTTTAGTAGCGGGGGGCTCTCTCTCCTACGAGCAGTACTTC
CASSLVAGGSLSYEQYF
>-|-|12|TRBV19|TRBJ1-1
TGTGCCAGTAGTGCCTCGGCAGGTCGGGCTTTCTTT
CASSASAGRAFF
>TRBD2|-|16|TRBV29-1|TRBJ2-3
TGCAGCGTTGAAGTCGGGGGGAGATCTAGCACAGATACGCAGTATTTT
CSVEVGGRSSTDTQYF
>-|-|12|TRBV6-2/TRBV6-3|TRBJ2-7
TGTGCCAGCAGTTACTCCTCCTACGAGCAGTACTTC
CASSYSSYEQYF
>TRBD1|-|16|TRBV18|TRBJ2-6
TGTGCCAGCTCACCACAGGGGGCTTCTGGGGCCAACGTCCTGACTTTC
CASSPQGASGANVLTF
>-|-|14|TRBV5-1|TRBJ2-3
TGCGCCAGCAGCTTGAGTAGCGCGCAAGATACGCAGTATTTT
CASSLSSAQDTQYF
>-|-|16|TRBV2|TRBJ2-5
TGTGCCAGCAGGGTCGGGACTCCTGGAGGTCCGGAGACCCAGTACTTC
CASRVGTPGGPETQYF
>-|few|15|TRBV27|TRBJ1-2
TGTGCCAGCAGTTTATCTCCTGGTGCCTCTGGGGGCTACACCTTC
CASSLSPGASGGYTF
>-|-|15|TRBV5-1|TRBJ2-5
TGCGCCAGCAGCTTGAGTCGGGCGGCCGGGGAGACCCAGTACTTC
CASSLSRAAGETQYF
>-|-|15|TRBV12-3/TRBV12-4|TRBJ2-3
TGTGCCAGCAGTTTACTAGAAGGTGATTCAGATACGCAGTATTTT
CASSLLEGDSDTQYF
>TRBD1|-|15|TRBV19|TRBJ2-1
TGTGCCAGTACCCCGACAGGGGGGCCAGGCAATGAGCAGTTCTTC
CASTPTGGPGNEQFF
>-|-|13|TRBV18|TRBJ2-7
TGTGCCAGCTCGAAGACTGAGTCCTACGAGCAGTACTTC
CASSKTESYEQYF
>-|-|13|TRBV20-1|TRBJ1-1
TGCAGTGCTAGAGCGACAGGCTACACTGAAGCTTTCTTT
CSARATGYTEAFF
>TRBD1|-|14|TRBV3-1|TRBJ1-1
TGTGCCAGCAGCCCTCGACAGGGTGCCCTGGGAGCTTTCTTT
CASSPRQGALGAFF
>-|-|14|TRBV9|TRBJ1-1
TGTGCCAGCAGCGTAGAGGCCATGAACACTGAAGCTTTCTTT
CASSVEAMNTEAFF
>TRBD2|-|17|TRBV4-1|TRBJ2-1
TGCGCCAGCAGCCGAGGGCTAGCGGGAGGTGTGGGGAATGAGCAGTTCTTC
CASSRGLAGGVGNEQFF
>-|-|14|TRBV5-4|TRBJ2-7
TGTGCCAGCAGCTTTCAAACACGGGATGAGGAGCAGTACTTC
CASSFQTRDEEQYF
>-|-|14|TRBV6-6|TRBJ2-3
TGTGCCAGCAGGAGCTTTCAATACACAGATACGCAGTATTTT
CASRSFQYTDTQYF
>-|once|15|TRBV6-1|TRBJ1-2
TGTGCCAGCAGTGGTTGGGGTCCCGGGGACTATGGCTACACCTTC
CASSGWGPGDYGYTF